The 13 T cell receptor beta chains listed next were all sequenced from one sample in a study of blood T cell repertoires in COVID-19. The assay was immunoSEQ multiplex PCR, and TCRdb's table has in-frame clones only and misses some. The sample includes about 100,000 clones, around 81% seen only once; the top ten take 4% to 5.5%. The sequenced sample was peripheral blood. Receptors were obtained from an elderly man with COVID-19, enrolled during active disease.

A few counts support this clone. The chain has TRBV11-3 and TRBJ1-3; D is unresolved. The V gene's germline CDR1 is SGHNT and CDR2 YENEEA. With 4 bases removed from V and 4 bases from J, the gap between germline ends came to 8 bases. This CDR3 has 13 amino acids. CDR3 sequence reads: CASSSGIGNTIYF. The DNA of the CDR3 is TGTGCCAGCAGCTCCGGGATCGGAAACACCATATATTTT.

CDR3 sequence: CASSLNRVEKLFF. In DNA form, the CDR3 reads TGTGCCAGCAGCTTGAACAGGGTTGAAAAACTGTTTTTT. The V gene is TRBV5-4, the J gene TRBJ1-4; tentative D call: TRBD1 (6 bases). This CDR3 has 13 residues. V lost 1 base and J 7 bases, leaving 8 bases between the germline ends. Germline CDR1 SGHNT, CDR2 YYREEE (reference sequence).

V and J are TRBV7-9 and TRBJ2-5, with D possibly TRBD1 on 5 matching bases. From germline, CDR1 is SEHNR and CDR2 FQNEAQ (reference sequence). The CDR3 runs to 13 residues. Trimming pared 3 bases from V and 5 bases from J, leaving 10 bases between. CDR3 sequence: CASSFSGMETQYF. In DNA form, the CDR3 reads TGTGCCAGCAGCTTTTCAGGGATGGAGACCCAGTACTTC. Using reference TRBV7-9 and TRBJ2-5 for the parts outside the CDR3, the full variable domain is DTGVSQNPRHKITKRGQNVTFRCDPISEHNRLYWYRQTLGQGPEFLTYFQNEAQLEKSRLLSDRFSAERPKGSFSTLEIQRTEQGDSAMYLCASSFSGMETQYFGPGTRLLVL.

The V gene is TRBV5-1, the J gene TRBJ1-2; D may be TRBD1 (6 bases). V was cut by 5 bases and J by 8 bases, with 25 bases left in between. The CDR3 contains 16 residues. Germline lookup yields CDR1 SGHRS and CDR2 YFSETQ. CDR3 amino acids: CASSRAGEPGEGGYTF. The CDR3 nucleotides are TGCGCCAGCAGTCGAGCGGGGGAGCCAGGGGAGGGAGGCTACACCTTC.

This CDR3 is CASSLALAGANEQYF. The CDR3 bases are TGTGCCAGCAGCTTGGCACTAGCGGGAGCGAACGAGCAGTACTTC. The chain joins TRBV5-4 to TRBJ2-7; 11 bases align to TRBD2. Germline trimming cut 0 bases from V and 5 bases from J; bases unmatched to any gene: 4. The CDR3 is 15 amino acids. The V gene's germline CDR1 is SGHNT and CDR2 YYREEE (reference sequence).

This chain connects TRBV5-1 to TRBJ1-2, with 8 bases aligning to TRBD1. There are 16 residues in the CDR3. After removal of 5 bases from V and 5 bases from J, the junction contained 14 bases not matched to a gene. CDR1 and CDR2 from the germline V gene are SGHRS and YFSETQ. The CDR3: CASSSALDRVKYGYTF. The DNA of the CDR3 is TGCGCCAGCAGTTCTGCATTGGACAGGGTAAAGTATGGCTACACCTTC. Filled out from reference TRBV5-1 and TRBJ1-2, the complete variable domain reads KAGVTQTPRYLIKTRGQQVTLSCSPISGHRSVSWYQQTPGQGLQFLFEYFSETQRNKGNFPGRFSGRQFSNSRSEMNVSTLELGDSALYLCASSSALDRVKYGYTFGSGTRLTVV.

The chain is built from TRBV2 and TRBJ1-1; the match to TRBD1 covers 7 bases. Trimming cost V 6 bases and J 0 bases; bases outside gene matches: 7. The CDR3 extends over 15 amino acids. Looked up from germline, CDR1 is SNHLY and CDR2 is FYNNEI. The CDR3: CASSQRTGMNTEAFF. CDR3 sequence (DNA): TGTGCCAGCAGCCAAAGGACAGGTATGAACACTGAAGCTTTCTTT. The variable domain in full, completed from reference TRBV2 and TRBJ1-1, reads EPEVTQTPSHQVTQMGQEVILRCVPISNHLYFYWYRQILGQKVEFLVSFYNNEISEKSEIFDDQFSVERPDGSNFTLKIRSTKLEDSAMYFCASSQRTGMNTEAFFGQGTRLTVV.

The chain uses TRBV28 and TRBJ1-5; a weak D match, TRBD1 (6 bases). Trimming pared 6 bases from V and 5 bases from J, leaving 14 bases between. Looked up from germline, CDR1 is MDHEN and CDR2 is SYDVKM. This CDR3 comprises 14 residues. CDR3 nucleotide sequence: TGTGCCAGCAGCTTACAGGGTGTATATCAGCCCCAGCATTTT. It is translated as CASSLQGVYQPQHF.

This clone was seen a handful of times. The V and J genes are TRBV7-8 and TRBJ2-7; 12 nucleotides agree with TRBD1. V lost 1 base, J lost 9 bases, and 13 bases stayed unmatched. The V gene's germline CDR1 is SGHVS and CDR2 FQNEAQ. The CDR3 is 17 amino acids. DNA for the CDR3: TGTGCCAGCAGCTTAGGCTTTAGGGACAGGGGGCGAGTTGGGCAGTACTTC. Protein sequence: CASSLGFRDRGRVGQYF.

The rearrangement uses TRBV28 and TRBJ1-5, with 7 positions matching TRBD1. Germline loops: CDR1 MDHEN, CDR2 SYDVKM. There are 16 residues in the CDR3. V was pared by 4 bases and J by 1 base, with 7 bases of the junction left unmatched. CDR3 in amino acids: CASSSWTGTSNQPQHF. The DNA of the CDR3 is TGTGCCAGCAGTTCCTGGACAGGAACGAGCAATCAGCCCCAGCATTTT.

The chain employs TRBV29-1 and TRBJ1-2, with 9 positions matching TRBD1. CDR3 length: 12 amino acids. CDR1 is SQVTM and CDR2 is ANQGSEA in the germline V gene. V lost 6 bases to trimming and J lost 7 bases; unmatched junction nucleotides: 6. For the CDR3, the DNA is TGCAGCGTAGCCGGGACAGGGTCTGGCTACACCTTC. Amino acid sequence: CSVAGTGSGYTF.

The chain joins TRBV19 to TRBJ2-3; 9 bases fit TRBD2. The CDR3 totals 15 residues. Per germline, CDR1 LNHDA and CDR2 SQIVND (reference sequence). Germline trimming cut 7 bases from V and 5 bases from J; bases unmatched to any gene: 10. The CDR3 nucleotides are TGTGCCAGTACCCCTCGGACTAGCGCGGGAGATACGCAGTATTTT. Residues: CASTPRTSAGDTQYF.

This clone was recorded only once. The V gene is TRBV27, the J gene TRBJ2-5; D remains ambiguous. Germline V CDR1 and CDR2: MNHEY, SMNVEV (reference sequence). Trimming left V 5 bases short and J 7 bases short, with 14 bases between. The length of the CDR3 is 13 residues. The CDR3 DNA reads TGTGCCAGCAGTCCATCGCCCGTAGTGACCCAGTACTTC. Protein sequence: CASSPSPVVTQYF.